The TCR beta chain under discussion was sequenced for a study of blood T cells in healthy people across ages. Whole-study results and caveats: It was held that diversity estimates obtained from one million T cells represented underestimates.

About this clonotype itself: The antigen remains undetermined.

A sample-barcoded 5' primer and a J-beta primer mix were used in a second PCR of roughly 7 to 11 cycles. Every cDNA was tagged by a template-switch adaptor with 12 random nucleotides. TCRdb analysed the 5' RACE reads with MiXCR anew, one entry per CDR3 protein. The table has fewer than 1,000,000 distinct CDR3 sequences, around 43% seen once; the top ten hold under 20%. Per-sample yields of isolated PBMCs were at least 7 million. The sample comprised blood. This TCR was recovered from a man aged 55-75 years in good health.

The CDR3 DNA sequence: TGTGCCAGCAGCCCCGGGACTAGAGATGAGCAGTTCTTC. It encodes CASSPGTRDEQFF. The chain is built from TRBV11-3 and TRBJ2-1; 8 bases match TRBD2. The CDR3 is 13 residues long. The trim removed 5 bases at V and 8 bases at J, leaving 5 bases unmatched. Germline V lookup: CDR1 SGHNT, CDR2 YENEEA.